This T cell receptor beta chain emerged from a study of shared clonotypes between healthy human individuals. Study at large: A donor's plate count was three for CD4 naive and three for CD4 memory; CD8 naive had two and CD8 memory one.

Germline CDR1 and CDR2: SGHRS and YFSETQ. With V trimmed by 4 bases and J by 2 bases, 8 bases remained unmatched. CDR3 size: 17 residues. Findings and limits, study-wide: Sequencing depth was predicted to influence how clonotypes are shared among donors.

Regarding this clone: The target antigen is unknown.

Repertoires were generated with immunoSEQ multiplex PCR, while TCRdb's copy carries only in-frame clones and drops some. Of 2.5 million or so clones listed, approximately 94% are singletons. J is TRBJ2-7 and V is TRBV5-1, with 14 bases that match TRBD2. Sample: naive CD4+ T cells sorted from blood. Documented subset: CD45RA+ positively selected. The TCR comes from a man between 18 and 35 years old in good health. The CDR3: CASSPGTSGGYTYEQYF. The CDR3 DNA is TGCGCCAGCAGCCCGGGGACTAGCGGGGGTTACACCTACGAGCAGTACTTC.